The TCR beta chain under discussion was sequenced for a study of blood T cell repertoires in COVID-19. V gave up 4 bases and J gave up 4 bases, with 10 bases separating them. This CDR3 contains 13 residues. Germline loops: CDR1 SEHNR, CDR2 FQNEAQ (reference sequence). Sequencing was performed with immunoSEQ multiplex PCR; in TCRdb, only in-frame clones are kept and a portion is missing. The data show under 200,000 clones, about 80% seen once. This receptor was obtained from a human donor in a cohort sampled during active COVID-19. J is TRBJ1-1 and V is TRBV7-9; D is unresolved. What was sequenced was peripheral blood. CDR3: CASSSLTGTEAFF. CDR3 in DNA: TGTGCCAGCAGCTCCCTAACGGGCACTGAAGCTTTCTTT.